Below, 20 T cell receptor beta chains from the same sample are listed, as sequenced in a study of T cell responses to AZD1222 COVID-19 vaccine. The assay was immunoSEQ multiplex PCR, and TCRdb's table has in-frame clones only and misses some. The table lists under 150,000 clones, roughly 89% of them singletons, with 4% to 6% in the top ten. The material was peripheral blood, obtained on day 0 of AZD1222 vaccination. The receptors come from an adult in good health.

A single count supports this clone. The V gene is TRBV19, the J gene TRBJ1-3; unclear D gene. Germline V gene data show CDR1 as LNHDA and CDR2 as SQIVND (reference sequence). This CDR3 has 13 amino acids. V lost 5 bases, J lost 0 bases, and 5 bases lay in between. CDR3 residues: CASSASSGNTIYF. CDR3 sequence (DNA): TGTGCCAGTAGTGCTTCCTCTGGAAACACCATATATTTT.

The rearrangement uses TRBV3-1 (or the pseudogene TRBV3-2) and TRBJ1-1; D is ambiguous. Trimming left V 7 bases short and J 3 bases short, with 15 bases between. This CDR3 spans 14 amino acids. Germline V gene data show CDR1 as LGHDT and CDR2 as YNNKEL (reference sequence). CDR3 nucleotide sequence: TGTGCCAGCACCCTAGTGGAGGGTGACACTGAAGCTTTCTTT. This translates into CASTLVEGDTEAFF.

The rearrangement uses TRBV5-4 and TRBJ2-3; D ambiguous. Germline V gene lookup returns CDR1 SGHNT and CDR2 YYREEE (reference sequence). This CDR3 is built from 14 residues. V lost 5 bases and J 4 bases, leaving 14 bases between the germline ends. Here the CDR3 reads CASSHGPVADTQYF. DNA of the CDR3: TGTGCCAGCAGTCATGGCCCCGTCGCAGATACGCAGTATTTT.

The table lists this clone with a count of one. This CDR3 is CASSPLLGGDLNTEAFF. The CDR3 coding sequence is TGTGCCAGCAGTCCCCTCCTCGGGGGGGACTTGAACACTGAAGCTTTCTTT. The V call is TRBV28, the J call TRBJ1-1; a weak D match, TRBD1 (5 bases). In germline, CDR1 is MDHEN, CDR2 SYDVKM. V lost 5 bases to trimming and J lost 0 bases, with 19 bases between them. This CDR3 region has 17 residues.

J is TRBJ1-2 and V is TRBV18; TRBD1 might be the D (5 bases). Germline V lookup: CDR1 KGHSH, CDR2 LQKENI. This CDR3 region has 15 residues. Trimming took off 2 bases at V and 3 bases at J, with 13 bases between the two ends. CDR3 region: CASSPTAGLYYGYTF. As DNA, the CDR3 is TGTGCCAGCTCACCAACGGCAGGGCTTTACTATGGCTACACCTTC.

This rearrangement joins TRBV29-1 to TRBJ2-3; a possible D gene is TRBD2 (5 bases). Trimming cost V 7 bases and J 6 bases, with 14 bases left between them. CDR3 length: 12 amino acids. Germline V gene sequence: CDR1 SQVTM, CDR2 ANQGSEA. CDR3 sequence (DNA): TGCAGCGCGCAACCCGGGGTGGATACGCAGTATTTT. Its protein product is CSAQPGVDTQYF.

The chain combines TRBV7-3 with TRBJ2-6; D is perhaps TRBD1 (5 bases). The CDR3 runs 20 residues. The germline gives CDR1 SGHTA, CDR2 FQGTGA. V was cut by 3 bases and J by 0 bases, with 21 bases left in between. The DNA of the CDR3 is TGTGCCAGCAGCTTCGCCCCCCAGGGATTTCAAGACTCTGGGGCCAACGTCCTGACTTTC. This codes for CASSFAPQGFQDSGANVLTF.

The genes are TRBV4-3 and TRBJ2-1; D is perhaps TRBD2 (5 bases). V shed 2 bases and J shed 9 bases, with 17 bases lying between them. The CDR3 sequence is 15 residues long. Per the germline V gene, CDR1 is LGHNA and CDR2 is YSLEER. The CDR3 loop reads CASSQWEVGMAEQFF. CDR3 nucleotide sequence: TGCGCCAGCAGCCAATGGGAAGTCGGGATGGCTGAGCAGTTCTTC.

Points on this clone: The junction shows a germline mismatch at one end, possibly a read error. The gene calls are TRBV2 and TRBJ2-7; 9 bases agree with TRBD1. CDR3 length equals 11 residues. In germline, CDR1 is SNHLY, CDR2 FYNNEI. The CDR3 DNA reads TGTGCCAGCAGTGACCCGGGACAGGGCATCTTC. Protein product: CASSDPGQGIF.

The chain couples TRBV19 to TRBJ1-3, with unresolved D. The CDR3 runs 17 residues. V lost 4 bases to trimming and J lost 1 base, with 17 bases between them. Germline CDR1 and CDR2: LNHDA and SQIVND (reference sequence). DNA for the CDR3: TGTGCCAGTAGTAAGACTAGTGCGACAACATCTGGAAACACCATATATTTT. This translates into CASSKTSATTSGNTIYF. Full variable domain (missing parts from reference TRBV19 and TRBJ1-3): DGGITQSPKYLFRKEGQNVTLSCEQNLNHDAMYWYRQDPGQGLRLIYYSQIVNDFQKGDIAEGYSVSREKKESFPLTVTSAQKNPTAFYLCASSKTSATTSGNTIYFGEGSWLTVV.

This chain uses TRBV7-2 with TRBJ1-2; the D gene is possibly TRBD1 (6 bases). This CDR3 has 15 residues. Trimming took 0 bases from V and 4 from J, leaving 12 bases between them. The germline CDR1 and CDR2 sequences are SGHTA and FQGNSA. CDR3 sequence reads: CASSLAGGRTYGYTF. For the CDR3, the DNA is TGTGCCAGCAGCTTAGCGGGGGGGCGCACCTATGGCTACACCTTC.

The J gene is TRBJ2-7, the V gene TRBV18; weak D call: TRBD2 (6 bases). Germline-derived CDR1 and CDR2 are KGHSH and LQKENI. The CDR3 totals 17 residues. The ends were cut back, 6 bases at V and 0 bases at J, with 21 bases in the middle. The CDR3, as DNA: TGTGCCAGCTCCCTGAGATTGGCGGGGCAAAGCTCCTACGAGCAGTACTTC. Protein product: CASSLRLAGQSSYEQYF.

The chain recombines TRBV29-1 with TRBJ1-2, with D possibly being TRBD1 (5 bases). V lost 4 bases, J lost 4 bases, and 13 bases lay in between. Germline V lookup: CDR1 SQVTM, CDR2 ANQGSEA. There are 13 residues in the CDR3. This chain's CDR3 is CSVGGRLGYGYTF. The CDR3 DNA sequence: TGCAGCGTTGGGGGCAGGCTTGGCTATGGCTACACCTTC.

This clone came up once. The V call is TRBV13, the J call TRBJ2-7, with D unclear. CDR1 and CDR2 from the germline V gene are PRHDT and FYEKMQ (reference sequence). V was cut by 0 bases and J by 6 bases, with 15 bases left in between. The length of the CDR3 is 15 residues. CDR3 loop: CASSLGLMTPREQYF. CDR3 nucleotides: TGTGCCAGCAGCTTAGGCCTTATGACCCCGCGCGAGCAGTACTTC.

CDR3 DNA sequence: TGTGCCAGCAGACAATCCGGGACAGGGTATGACGAGCAGTACTTC. This translates into CASRQSGTGYDEQYF. This chain connects TRBV5-5 to TRBJ2-7; 9 positions agree with TRBD1. Looked up from germline, CDR1 is SGHKS and CDR2 is YYEKEE (reference sequence). The J segment lost 5 bases and the V segment lost 5 bases, leaving 11 bases of the junction unmatched. The length of the CDR3 is 15 residues.

The rearrangement joins TRBV4-3 to TRBJ1-2, with D unclear. The germline gives CDR1 LGHNA, CDR2 YSLEER. Trimming left V 1 base short and J 10 bases short, with 10 bases between. This CDR3 has 12 residues. The CDR3: CASSQGSGPYTF. The CDR3 DNA reads as TGCGCCAGCAGCCAAGGCAGCGGCCCCTACACCTTC.

The chain links TRBV10-3 to TRBJ1-2, with D maybe TRBD1 (5 bases). The CDR3 loop spans 15 amino acids. The germline CDR1 and CDR2 sequences are ENHRY and SYGVKD. With 0 bases removed from V and 0 bases from J, the gap between germline ends came to 8 bases. As DNA, the CDR3 is TGTGCCATCAGTGAGTCAGGGACTGCTAACTATGGCTACACCTTC. Translating it yields CAISESGTANYGYTF.

This chain links TRBV18 with TRBJ2-2; 8 nucleotides match TRBD1. CDR1 is KGHSH and CDR2 is LQKENI in the germline V gene. Trimming removed 2 bases from V and 1 base from J; junction bases left unmatched: 6. The CDR3 extends over 17 amino acids. CDR3: CASSPLAGGLNTGELFF. CDR3 sequence (DNA): TGTGCCAGCTCACCATTGGCAGGGGGCTTGAACACCGGGGAGCTGTTTTTT. Variable domain in full (rest from reference TRBV18 and TRBJ2-2): NAGVMQNPRHLVRRRGQEARLRCSPMKGHSHVYWYRQLPEEGLKFMVYLQKENIIDESGMPKERFSAEFPKEGPSILRIQQVVRGDSAAYFCASSPLAGGLNTGELFFGEGSRLTVL.

The chain combines TRBV5-4 with TRBJ1-6, with 10 bases identical to TRBD1. With 1 base clipped from V and 10 bases from J, the junction kept 8 bases outside the gene matches. The CDR3 extends over 16 amino acids. CDR1 and CDR2 from the germline V gene are SGHNT and YYREEE (reference sequence). The CDR3 is CASSLHPTGGYSPLHF. CDR3 DNA sequence: TGTGCCAGCAGCTTGCACCCGACAGGGGGCTACTCACCCCTCCACTTT. Variable domain in full (rest from reference TRBV5-4 and TRBJ1-6): ETGVTQSPTHLIKTRGQQVTLRCSSQSGHNTVSWYQQALGQGPQFIFQYYREEENGRGNFPPRFSGLQFPNYSSELNVNALELDDSALYLCASSLHPTGGYSPLHFGNGTRLTVT.

This clone occurred a few times. The chain combines TRBV20-1 with TRBJ2-1; D unclear. From germline, CDR1 is DFQATT and CDR2 SNEGSKA (reference sequence). The CDR3 is 10 residues long. V was cut by 6 bases and J by 7 bases, with 7 bases left in between. The CDR3 sequence: CSAVENEQFF. DNA of the CDR3: TGCAGTGCGGTTGAGAATGAGCAGTTCTTC.